This T cell receptor (beta chain) appears in the sequencing data of a study of cytomegalovirus exposure and HLA in healthy donors. Primers: 60 Vbeta forward and 13 Jbeta reverse. The assay was immunoSEQ multiplex PCR, and TCRdb's table has in-frame clones only and misses some. The sample consists of 150,000 to 160,000 clones, 80% of them appearing once. The germline CDR1 and CDR2 sequences are SEHNR and FQNEAQ (reference sequence). The CDR3 sequence is 15 residues long. With 1 base removed from V and 2 bases from J, the gap between germline ends came to 12 bases. A remark on this clone: As yet, its antigen is unknown.

Overall study results and limits: TCR beta chains numbering 150 to 200 were designated cytomegalovirus-associated. In a later analysis, TCR association rates varied by HLA locus: DRB1 most, HLA-C fewest.

Sequenced: PBMCs. The sequence was obtained from a man under 40 in good health and CMV-seropositive. This chain joins TRBV7-9 and TRBJ2-7; the D gene is possibly TRBD1 (6 bases). The CDR3 here is CASSLVGGPTYEQYF. The DNA of the CDR3 is TGTGCCAGCAGCTTAGTAGGGGGACCCACCTACGAGCAGTACTTC.